This section outlines one T cell receptor (beta chain) sequence together with its context. This entry comes from a study of blood T cell repertoires in COVID-19. With 4 bases removed from V and 4 bases from J, the gap between germline ends came to 18 bases. The germline V gene encodes CDR1 SGHRS and CDR2 YFSETQ. This CDR3 has 16 residues. Measured with immunoSEQ multiplex PCR; TCRdb has only the in-frame clones, and not every one. The data contain approximately 140,000 clones, more than 75% of them singletons. The chain has TRBV5-1 and TRBJ1-3; D gene ambiguous. The sequenced sample consisted of peripheral blood. This TCR came from an older man with acute or convalescent COVID-19. CDR3 bases: TGCGCCAGCAGCGCCCAGCCGGGTGGCGGGGGAAACACCATATATTTT. Protein product: CASSAQPGGGGNTIYF. Together with reference TRBV5-1 and TRBJ1-3, the CDR3 gives the full variable domain: KAGVTQTPRYLIKTRGQQVTLSCSPISGHRSVSWYQQTPGQGLQFLFEYFSETQRNKGNFPGRFSGRQFSNSRSEMNVSTLELGDSALYLCASSAQPGGGGNTIYFGEGSWLTVV.